These 14 T cell receptor beta chains came from one sample sequenced in a study of T-cell memory formation after mild COVID-19. From the 5' RACE reads, TCRdb called clonotypes with MiXCR, one entry per CDR3 protein. The table includes just over 300,000 distinct CDR3 sequences, roughly a fifth detected once. Material: PBMCs or a T cell subset sorted from them (not recorded which). The receptor set was obtained from a man aged 18 to 30 who had mild COVID-19 (a few samples of this study predate the infection). Cell type and time point are not known.

The CDR3 DNA reads TGCAGTGCCTTCCAGGGACAGGTGGAAGATACGCAGTATTTT. It yields the protein CSAFQGQVEDTQYF. The rearrangement joins TRBV20-1 to TRBJ2-3; 8 positions match TRBD1. The CDR3 consists of 14 residues. The germline V gene encodes CDR1 DFQATT and CDR2 SNEGSKA (reference sequence). With V trimmed by 6 bases and J by 5 bases, 10 bases remained unmatched.

The rearrangement links TRBV12-3 or TRBV12-4 to TRBJ1-1; the D is unclear. V lost 5 bases, J lost 1 base, and 11 bases lay in between. The CDR3 runs to 14 residues. The CDR3 protein is CASSARRQNTEAFF. CDR3 in DNA: TGTGCCAGCAGTGCCCGACGGCAGAACACTGAAGCTTTCTTT.

V usage is TRBV5-1 and J usage is TRBJ1-2; no definite D call. The CDR3 runs to 16 residues. Trimming removed 6 bases from V and 1 base from J, with 19 bases in between. CDR1 is SGHRS, CDR2 YFSETQ, per germline. The CDR3 DNA follows: TGCGCCAGCACCCTTTTTACCGGAGAGGATAACTATGGCTACACCTTC. Residues: CASTLFTGEDNYGYTF.

The CDR3 DNA reads as TGTGCCAGCAACGAACTCGGGGACCCTGTCGCTGAAGCTTTCTTT. It yields the protein CASNELGDPVAEAFF. V and J are TRBV27 and TRBJ1-1; perhaps TRBD1 as D (5 bases). Trimming stripped 7 bases from V and 6 bases from J, with 21 bases between. There are 15 residues in the CDR3. Germline V gene data show CDR1 as MNHEY and CDR2 as SMNVEV (reference sequence).

The gene calls are TRBV20-1 and TRBJ2-7, with 11 bases identical to TRBD1. Germline loops: CDR1 DFQATT, CDR2 SNEGSKA (reference sequence). The CDR3 is 14 amino acids. The J segment lost 7 bases and the V segment lost 5 bases, leaving 10 bases of the junction unmatched. The CDR3 protein is CSAPRTGGLEEQYF. The CDR3, as DNA: TGCAGTGCTCCGAGGACAGGGGGCTTGGAGGAGCAGTACTTC.

The J gene is TRBJ2-4, the V gene TRBV14; TRBD2 is a possible D gene (5 bases). With 3 bases removed from V and 9 bases from J, the gap between germline ends came to 12 bases. The CDR3 has 13 amino acids. The germline gives CDR1 SGHDN, CDR2 FVKESK. CDR3 region: CASSQLEEGIQYF. In DNA, the CDR3 is TGTGCCAGCAGCCAGCTAGAAGAGGGCATTCAGTACTTC.

V is TRBV7-2 and J is TRBJ1-3; D is unclear. Trimming took off 4 bases at V and 8 bases at J, with 9 bases between the two ends. Germline-derived CDR1 and CDR2 are SGHTA and FQGNSA. The CDR3 totals 12 residues. The CDR3 bases are TGTGCCAGCAGCTGGGTTAGTGACACCATATATTTT. This codes for CASSWVSDTIYF.

Ten or more counts support this clonotype. This rearrangement joins TRBV4-1 to TRBJ1-2, with 9 bases lining up with TRBD1. V lost 3 bases to trimming and J lost 7 bases; unmatched junction nucleotides: 12. CDR1 is MGHRA, CDR2 YSYEKL, per germline. The CDR3 contains 16 residues. The CDR3 loop is CASSHYLRDRESGYTF. The CDR3, as DNA: TGCGCCAGCAGCCATTACCTCCGGGACAGGGAAAGTGGCTACACCTTC.

This chain links TRBV4-3 with TRBJ2-2; D possibly matches TRBD1 or TRBD2 (5 bases each). Per germline, CDR1 LGHNA and CDR2 YSLEER. V was shortened by 6 bases and J by 5 bases, with 16 bases between the two germline ends. This CDR3 has 15 amino acids. The CDR3 sequence: CASSTRGRGTGELFF. The CDR3 DNA follows: TGCGCCAGCAGTACAAGGGGAAGAGGGACCGGGGAGCTGTTTTTT.

The chain joins TRBV5-1 to TRBJ2-5; the match to TRBD1 covers 11 bases. Trimming at V came to 3 bases and at J to 7 bases, leaving 5 bases not matched to a gene. This CDR3 has 14 amino acids. Germline loops: CDR1 SGHRS, CDR2 YFSETQ. CDR3 sequence reads: CASSSDRGLGTQYF. The CDR3 DNA reads as TGCGCCAGCAGCTCGGACAGGGGGCTAGGGACCCAGTACTTC.

The table lists this clonotype with many counts. The chain recombines TRBV4-1 with TRBJ2-1, with D possibly matching TRBD1 (5 bases). V lost 0 bases, J lost 5 bases, and 14 bases lay in between. Germline values: CDR1 MGHRA, CDR2 YSYEKL. The CDR3 sequence is 16 residues long. CDR3 nucleotides: TGCGCCAGCAGCCAAGAACCATGGTCAGGGAACAATGAGCAGTTCTTC. It is translated as CASSQEPWSGNNEQFF.

The chain combines TRBV19 with TRBJ1-1; D unresolved. The CDR3 covers 12 residues. Deletions cut 10 bases from V and 1 base from J, with 10 bases between. CDR1 and CDR2 from the germline V gene are LNHDA and SQIVND (reference sequence). The CDR3 nucleotides are TGTGCCACCCACGGAAGGAACACTGAAGCTTTCTTT. Its protein product is CATHGRNTEAFF. Using reference TRBV19 and TRBJ1-1 for the parts outside the CDR3, the full variable domain is DGGITQSPKYLFRKEGQNVTLSCEQNLNHDAMYWYRQDPGQGLRLIYYSQIVNDFQKGDIAEGYSVSREKKESFPLTVTSAQKNPTAFYLCATHGRNTEAFFGQGTRLTVV.

This clonotype turned up a few times. The chain's CDR3 is CASSQNRDQPQHF. The CDR3 DNA is TGTGCCAGCAGCCAGAATCGAGATCAGCCCCAGCATTTT. The V gene is TRBV3-1, the J gene TRBJ1-5; no clear D. V lost 3 bases to trimming and J lost 5 bases, with 8 bases between them. Germline assignment: CDR1 LGHDT and CDR2 YNNKEL (reference sequence). CDR3 length equals 13 residues.

In its sample, this clonotype was seen a few times. Written as DNA, the CDR3 is TGTGCCAGCAGCCAAGGGTGGACAGGGAATGGCTACACCTTC. Translation: CASSQGWTGNGYTF. The rearrangement uses TRBV3-1 and TRBJ1-2; 8 bases are shared with TRBD1. Germline V CDR1 and CDR2: LGHDT, YNNKEL (reference sequence). V lost 1 base and J lost 6; bases outside the gene matches: 4. This CDR3 has 14 amino acids.